This T cell receptor beta chain was recovered during a study of blood T cell repertoires in COVID-19. Looked up from germline, CDR1 is SGHTA and CDR2 is FQGTGA. The CDR3 loop spans 13 amino acids. V lost 3 bases and J lost 5; bases outside the gene matches: 3. The data were produced by immunoSEQ multiplex PCR, yet TCRdb's version contains in-frame clones alone and is incomplete. The sample consists of 65,000 to 95,000 clones, approximately 88% of them appearing once. The source of this sequence is a man aged 70 or older with acute or convalescent COVID-19. The sequenced sample was peripheral blood. The chain recombines TRBV7-3 with TRBJ1-2; 7 bases fit TRBD1. CDR3 sequence reads: CASSFGTDYGYTF. The CDR3 DNA reads TGTGCCAGCAGCTTCGGGACAGATTATGGCTACACCTTC.